The clone carrying this T cell receptor (beta chain) was picked up many times. Its specificity is not known. Uncontrolled infection, other autoimmune disease, pregnancy or lactation barred patients from enrollment. Diagnosis relied on clinical symptoms, serum thyroxine and TRAb, thyroid ultrasound and orbital computed tomography. V dropped 1 base and J dropped 0 bases, with 10 bases sitting between them. The germline gives CDR1 SGHTA, CDR2 FQGTGA. There are 15 residues in the CDR3. The data are from a study of T cells in Graves' hyperthyroidism and ophthalmopathy. Study-wide results and caveats: Onset of ophthalmopathy came a median around 7.1 months after the model predicted it. Researchers found most expanded thyroid clonotypes above 0.001 in blood as well.

Amplification of TCR beta CDR3 regions used RNA as the template. Researchers ran a first-round RT-PCR on the TCR CDR3 using the HTBI primer set. TCRdb passed the multiplex PCR reads through MiXCR, listing each CDR3 protein once. The sample holds approximately 630,000 distinct CDR3 sequences; under 20% are singletons and the top ten take 3.8%. The clonotype originates from a woman aged 25 to 39 with Graves' hyperthyroidism. The source material was blood. V gene TRBV7-3 combines with J gene TRBJ2-7; D possibly corresponds to TRBD1 (6 bases). The chain's CDR3 is CASSLNQGGSYEQYF. CDR3 DNA: TGTGCCAGCAGCTTAAACCAAGGGGGCTCCTACGAGCAGTACTTC. Drawing the rest from reference TRBV7-3 and TRBJ2-7, the complete variable domain is GAGVSQTPSNKVTEKGKYVELRCDPISGHTALYWYRQSLGQGPEFLIYFQGTGAADDSGLPNDRFFAVRPEGSVSTLKIQRTERGDSAVYLCASSLNQGGSYEQYFGPGTRLTVT.